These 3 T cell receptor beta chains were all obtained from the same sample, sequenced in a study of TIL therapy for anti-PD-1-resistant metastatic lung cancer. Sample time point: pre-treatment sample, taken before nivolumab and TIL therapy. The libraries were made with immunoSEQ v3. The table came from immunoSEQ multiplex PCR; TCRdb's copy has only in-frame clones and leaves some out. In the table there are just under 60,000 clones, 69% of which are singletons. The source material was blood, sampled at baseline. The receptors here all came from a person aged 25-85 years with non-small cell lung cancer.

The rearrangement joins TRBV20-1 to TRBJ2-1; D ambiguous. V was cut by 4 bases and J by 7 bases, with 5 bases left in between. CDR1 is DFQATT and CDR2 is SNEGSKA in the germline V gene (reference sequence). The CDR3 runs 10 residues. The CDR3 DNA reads TGCAGTGCTAAAGGAAATGAGCAGTTCTTC. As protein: CSAKGNEQFF.

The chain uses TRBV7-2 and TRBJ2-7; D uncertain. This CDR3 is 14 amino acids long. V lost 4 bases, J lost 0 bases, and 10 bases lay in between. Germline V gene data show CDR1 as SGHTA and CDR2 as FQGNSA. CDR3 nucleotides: TGTGCCAGCAGCTCCGGTAGCAGCTCCTACGAGCAGTACTTC. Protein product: CASSSGSSSYEQYF.

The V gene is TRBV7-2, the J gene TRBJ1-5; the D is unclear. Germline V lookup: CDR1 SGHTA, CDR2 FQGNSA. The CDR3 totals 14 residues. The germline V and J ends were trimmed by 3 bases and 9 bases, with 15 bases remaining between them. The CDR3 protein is CASSLGLPSAPQHF. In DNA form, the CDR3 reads TGTGCCAGCAGCTTGGGTCTCCCGTCAGCGCCCCAGCATTTT.